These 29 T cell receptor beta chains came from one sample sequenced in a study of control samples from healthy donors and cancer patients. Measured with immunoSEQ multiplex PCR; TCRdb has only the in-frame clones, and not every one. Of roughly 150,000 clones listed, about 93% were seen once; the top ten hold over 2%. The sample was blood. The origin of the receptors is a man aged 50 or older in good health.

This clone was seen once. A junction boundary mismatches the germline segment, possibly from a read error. The CDR3 nucleotides read TGTGCTAGCAGCTTAGGACTAGCAAAACAAGAGACCCAGTACTTC. This sequence encodes CASSLGLAKQETQYF. V gene TRBV7-7 combines with J gene TRBJ2-5; 8 nucleotides line up with TRBD2. Germline CDR1 reads SSHAT; CDR2 reads FNYEAQ (reference sequence). The CDR3 covers 15 residues.

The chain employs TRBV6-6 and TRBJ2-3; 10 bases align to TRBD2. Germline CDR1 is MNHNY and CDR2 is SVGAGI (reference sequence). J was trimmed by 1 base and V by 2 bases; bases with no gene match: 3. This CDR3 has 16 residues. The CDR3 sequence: CASSYTGLAGTDTQYF. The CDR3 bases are TGTGCCAGCAGTTACACCGGACTAGCGGGCACAGATACGCAGTATTTT.

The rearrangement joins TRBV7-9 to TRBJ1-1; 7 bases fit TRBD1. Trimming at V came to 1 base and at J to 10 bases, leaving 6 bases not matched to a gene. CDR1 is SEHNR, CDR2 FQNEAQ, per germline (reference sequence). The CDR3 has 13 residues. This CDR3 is CASSLGQGVGAFF. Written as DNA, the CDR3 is TGTGCCAGCAGCTTAGGCCAGGGGGTAGGAGCTTTCTTT.

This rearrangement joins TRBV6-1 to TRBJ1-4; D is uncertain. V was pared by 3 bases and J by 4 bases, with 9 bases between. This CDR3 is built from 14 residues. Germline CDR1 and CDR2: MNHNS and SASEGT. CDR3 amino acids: CASSDMAGNEKLFF. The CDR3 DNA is TGTGCCAGCAGTGACATGGCTGGTAATGAAAAACTGTTTTTT.

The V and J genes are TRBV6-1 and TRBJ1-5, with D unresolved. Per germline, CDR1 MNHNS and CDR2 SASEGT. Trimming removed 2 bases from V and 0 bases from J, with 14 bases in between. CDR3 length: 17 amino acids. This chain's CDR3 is CASSENPHIYSNQPQHF. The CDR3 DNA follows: TGTGCCAGCAGTGAAAACCCTCATATTTATAGCAATCAGCCCCAGCATTTT.

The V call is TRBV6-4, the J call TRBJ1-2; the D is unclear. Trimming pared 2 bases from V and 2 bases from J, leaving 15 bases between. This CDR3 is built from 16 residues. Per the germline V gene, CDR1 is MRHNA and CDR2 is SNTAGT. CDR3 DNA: TGTGCCAGCAGTGACCATGCACGTGATAGAAACTATGGCTACACCTTC. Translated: CASSDHARDRNYGYTF.

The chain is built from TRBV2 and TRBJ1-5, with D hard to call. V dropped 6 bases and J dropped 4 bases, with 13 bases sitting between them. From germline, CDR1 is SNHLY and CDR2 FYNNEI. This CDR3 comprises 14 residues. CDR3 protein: CASRSDGDNQPQHF. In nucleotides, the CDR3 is TGTGCCAGCAGGTCGGACGGGGATAATCAGCCCCAGCATTTT.

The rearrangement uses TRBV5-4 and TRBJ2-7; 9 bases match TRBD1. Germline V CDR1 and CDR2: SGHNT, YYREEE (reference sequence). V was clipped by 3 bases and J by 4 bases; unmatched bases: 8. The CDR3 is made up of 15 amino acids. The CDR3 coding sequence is TGTGCCAGCAGCTCGTACGGGACAGGGTTGTACGAGCAGTACTTC. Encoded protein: CASSSYGTGLYEQYF.

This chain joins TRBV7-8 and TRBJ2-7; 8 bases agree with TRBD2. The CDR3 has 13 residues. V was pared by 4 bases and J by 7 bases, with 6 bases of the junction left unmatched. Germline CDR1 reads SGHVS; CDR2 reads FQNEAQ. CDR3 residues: CASSSAREGEQYF. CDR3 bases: TGTGCCAGCAGCTCGGCTCGGGAGGGGGAGCAGTACTTC.

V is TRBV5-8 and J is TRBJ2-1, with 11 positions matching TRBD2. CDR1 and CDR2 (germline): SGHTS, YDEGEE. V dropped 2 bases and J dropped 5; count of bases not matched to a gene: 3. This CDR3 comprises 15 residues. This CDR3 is CASSFGTSGHNEQFF. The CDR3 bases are TGTGCCAGCAGCTTTGGGACTAGCGGCCACAATGAGCAGTTCTTC.

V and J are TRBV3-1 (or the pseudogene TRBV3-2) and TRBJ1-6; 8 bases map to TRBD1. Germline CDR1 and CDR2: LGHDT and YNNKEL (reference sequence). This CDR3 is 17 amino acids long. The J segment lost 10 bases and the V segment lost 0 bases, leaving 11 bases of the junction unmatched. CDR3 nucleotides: TGTGCCAGCAGCCAAGATCCCGGACAGGGTGTTAACTCACCCCTCCACTTT. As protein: CASSQDPGQGVNSPLHF.

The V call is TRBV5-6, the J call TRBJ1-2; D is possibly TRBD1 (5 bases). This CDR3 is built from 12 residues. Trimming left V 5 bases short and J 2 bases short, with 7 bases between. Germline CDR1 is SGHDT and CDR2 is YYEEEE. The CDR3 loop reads CASSQGNYGYTF. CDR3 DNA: TGTGCCAGCAGTCAGGGAAACTATGGCTACACCTTC.

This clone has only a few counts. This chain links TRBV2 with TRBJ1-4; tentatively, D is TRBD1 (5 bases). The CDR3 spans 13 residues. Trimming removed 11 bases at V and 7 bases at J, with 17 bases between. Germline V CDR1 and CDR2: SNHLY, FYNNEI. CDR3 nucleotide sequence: TGTGCCGGCATTAGGGGCATGGGTGAAAAACTGTTTTTT. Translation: CAGIRGMGEKLFF.

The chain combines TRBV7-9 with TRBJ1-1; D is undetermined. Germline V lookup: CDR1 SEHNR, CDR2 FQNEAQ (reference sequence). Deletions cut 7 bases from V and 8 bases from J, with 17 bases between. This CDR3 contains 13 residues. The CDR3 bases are TGTGCCAGCACTTTACTCGTTGGCTCCGAAGCTTTCTTT. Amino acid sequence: CASTLLVGSEAFF.

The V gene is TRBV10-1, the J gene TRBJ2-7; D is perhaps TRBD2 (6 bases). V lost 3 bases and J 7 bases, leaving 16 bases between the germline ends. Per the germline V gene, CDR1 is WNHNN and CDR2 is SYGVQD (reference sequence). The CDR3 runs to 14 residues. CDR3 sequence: CASSDSLAGTEQYF. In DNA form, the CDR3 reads TGCGCCAGCAGTGATTCACTAGCAGGAACAGAGCAGTACTTC.

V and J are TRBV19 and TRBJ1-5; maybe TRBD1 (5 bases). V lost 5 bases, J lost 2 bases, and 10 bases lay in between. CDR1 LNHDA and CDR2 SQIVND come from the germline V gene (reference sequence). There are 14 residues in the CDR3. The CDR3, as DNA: TGTGCCAGTAGTGGGGGTAGCGGCAATCAGCCCCAGCATTTT. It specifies CASSGGSGNQPQHF.

The CDR3, as DNA: TGTGCCAGCAGCCAGTCGGGAGGGCAGGGGGAGCTGTTTTTT. It is translated as CASSQSGGQGELFF. This rearrangement joins TRBV3-1 (or the pseudogene TRBV3-2) to TRBJ2-2; the match to TRBD2 covers 8 bases. This CDR3 is built from 14 residues. Trimming cost V 3 bases and J 8 bases; bases outside gene matches: 5. CDR1 LGHDT and CDR2 YNNKEL come from the germline V gene (reference sequence).

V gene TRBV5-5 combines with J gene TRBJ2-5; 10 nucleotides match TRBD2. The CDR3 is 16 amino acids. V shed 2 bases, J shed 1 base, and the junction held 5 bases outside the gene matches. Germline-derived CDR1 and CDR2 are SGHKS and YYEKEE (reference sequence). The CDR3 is CASSFLAGGLQETQYF. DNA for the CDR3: TGTGCCAGCAGCTTTTTAGCGGGAGGACTCCAAGAGACCCAGTACTTC.

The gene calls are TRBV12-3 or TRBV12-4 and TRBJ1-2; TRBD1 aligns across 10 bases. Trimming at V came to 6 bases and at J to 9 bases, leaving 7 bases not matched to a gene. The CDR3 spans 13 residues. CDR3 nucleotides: TGTGCCAGCAGCAGACAGGGGGCACTTAGCTACACCTTC. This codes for CASSRQGALSYTF.

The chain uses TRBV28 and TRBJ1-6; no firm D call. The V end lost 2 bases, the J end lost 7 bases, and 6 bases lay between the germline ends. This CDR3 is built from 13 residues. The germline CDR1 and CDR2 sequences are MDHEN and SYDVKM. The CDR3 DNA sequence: TGTGCCAGCAGTTTAGCGGGAAATTCACCCCTCCACTTT. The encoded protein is CASSLAGNSPLHF.

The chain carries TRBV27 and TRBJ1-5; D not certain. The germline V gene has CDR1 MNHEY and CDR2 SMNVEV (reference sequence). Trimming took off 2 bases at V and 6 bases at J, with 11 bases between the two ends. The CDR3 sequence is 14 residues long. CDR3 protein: CASSLSRGFQPQHF. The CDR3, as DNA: TGTGCCAGCAGTTTAAGTCGTGGCTTTCAGCCCCAGCATTTT.

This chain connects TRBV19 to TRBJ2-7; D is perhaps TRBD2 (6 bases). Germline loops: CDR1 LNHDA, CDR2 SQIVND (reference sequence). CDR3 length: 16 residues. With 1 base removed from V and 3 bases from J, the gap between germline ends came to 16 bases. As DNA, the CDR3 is TGTGCCAGTAGTATAGGCTGGGGGGTCGAGAGCTACGAGCAGTACTTC. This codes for CASSIGWGVESYEQYF.

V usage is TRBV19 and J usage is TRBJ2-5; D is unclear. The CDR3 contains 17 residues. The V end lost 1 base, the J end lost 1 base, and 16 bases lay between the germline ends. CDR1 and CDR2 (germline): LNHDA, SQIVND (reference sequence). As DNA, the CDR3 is TGTGCCAGTAGTATAGGGTGGGGTCCAGGCCTCCAAGAGACCCAGTACTTC. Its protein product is CASSIGWGPGLQETQYF.

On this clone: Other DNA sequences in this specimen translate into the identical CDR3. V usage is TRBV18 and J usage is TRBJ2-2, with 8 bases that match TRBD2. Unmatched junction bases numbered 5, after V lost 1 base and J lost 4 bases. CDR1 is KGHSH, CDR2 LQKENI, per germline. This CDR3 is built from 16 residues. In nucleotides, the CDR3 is TGTGCCAGCTCACCACTGGCGGGAGGAGCCACCGGGGAGCTGTTTTTT. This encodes CASSPLAGGATGELFF.

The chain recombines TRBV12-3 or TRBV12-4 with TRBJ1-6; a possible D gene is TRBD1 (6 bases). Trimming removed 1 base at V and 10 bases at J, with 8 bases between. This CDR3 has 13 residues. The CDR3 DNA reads TGTGCCAGCAGTTTAGACAGGGTCTCACCCCTCCACTTT. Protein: CASSLDRVSPLHF.

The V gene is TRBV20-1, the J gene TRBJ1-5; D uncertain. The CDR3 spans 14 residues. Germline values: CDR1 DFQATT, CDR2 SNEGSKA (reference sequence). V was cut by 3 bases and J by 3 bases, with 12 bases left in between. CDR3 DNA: TGCAGTGCTAGTCGCCGGACGCCCAATCAGCCCCAGCATTTT. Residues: CSASRRTPNQPQHF.

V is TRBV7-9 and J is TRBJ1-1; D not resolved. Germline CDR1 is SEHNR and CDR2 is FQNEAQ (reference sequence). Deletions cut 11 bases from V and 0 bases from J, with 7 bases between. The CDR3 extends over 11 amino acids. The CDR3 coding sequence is TGTGCCTCTAGGGTGAACACTGAAGCTTTCTTT. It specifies CASRVNTEAFF. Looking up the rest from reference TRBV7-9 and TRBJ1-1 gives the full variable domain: DTGVSQNPRHKITKRGQNVTFRCDPISEHNRLYWYRQTLGQGPEFLTYFQNEAQLEKSRLLSDRFSAERPKGSFSTLEIQRTEQGDSAMYLCASRVNTEAFFGQGTRLTVV.

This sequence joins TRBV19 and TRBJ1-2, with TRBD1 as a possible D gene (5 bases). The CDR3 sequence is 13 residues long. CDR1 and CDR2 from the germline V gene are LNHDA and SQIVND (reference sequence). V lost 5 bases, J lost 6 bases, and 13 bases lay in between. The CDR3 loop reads CASSPQGLDGYTF. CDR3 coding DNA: TGTGCCAGTAGTCCCCAGGGACTTGATGGCTACACCTTC.

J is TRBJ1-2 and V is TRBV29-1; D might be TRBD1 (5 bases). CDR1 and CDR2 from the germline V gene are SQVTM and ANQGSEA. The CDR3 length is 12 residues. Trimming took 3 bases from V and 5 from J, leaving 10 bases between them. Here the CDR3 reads CSVDLGEYGYTF. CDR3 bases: TGCAGCGTTGATTTAGGGGAATATGGCTACACCTTC.